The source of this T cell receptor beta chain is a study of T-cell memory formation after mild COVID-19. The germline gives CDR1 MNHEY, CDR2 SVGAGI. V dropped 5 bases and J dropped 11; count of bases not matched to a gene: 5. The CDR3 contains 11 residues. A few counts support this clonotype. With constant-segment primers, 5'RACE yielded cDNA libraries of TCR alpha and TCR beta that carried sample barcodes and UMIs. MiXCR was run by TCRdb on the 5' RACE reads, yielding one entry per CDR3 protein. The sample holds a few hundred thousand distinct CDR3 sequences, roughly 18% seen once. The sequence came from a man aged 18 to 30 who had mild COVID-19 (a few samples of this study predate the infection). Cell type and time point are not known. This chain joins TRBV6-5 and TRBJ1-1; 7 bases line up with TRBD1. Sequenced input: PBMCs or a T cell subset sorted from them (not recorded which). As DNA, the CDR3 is TGTGCCAGCAGTGTCCCGGGACAGGCTTTCTTT. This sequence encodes CASSVPGQAFF.